Described below is a single TCR beta chain sequence and its context. Its antigen is unidentified. This sample is drawn from a study of post-analysis software for immune sequencing data. The germline gives CDR1 SNHLY, CDR2 FYNNEI. V shed 8 bases and J shed 7 bases, with 10 bases lying between them. The CDR3 loop spans 11 amino acids. Study observations and caveats: Among five TRBV segments more frequent in patients than controls were TRBV5-6, TRBV5-1 and TRBV20-1.

TCR beta cDNA libraries had unique molecular identifiers. TCRdb independently ran MiXCR on the PCR reads; one entry per CDR3 protein. This sample carries about 620,000 distinct CDR3 sequences, roughly 46% of them seen once, and the ten largest clones take under 2%. The sample comprised blood. The chain has TRBV2 and TRBJ2-3; no reliable D call. This sequence was found in a girl between 10 and 17 years old with multiple sclerosis. The CDR3: CASWVLYTQYF. CDR3 in DNA: TGTGCCAGCTGGGTGCTCTATACGCAGTATTTT.